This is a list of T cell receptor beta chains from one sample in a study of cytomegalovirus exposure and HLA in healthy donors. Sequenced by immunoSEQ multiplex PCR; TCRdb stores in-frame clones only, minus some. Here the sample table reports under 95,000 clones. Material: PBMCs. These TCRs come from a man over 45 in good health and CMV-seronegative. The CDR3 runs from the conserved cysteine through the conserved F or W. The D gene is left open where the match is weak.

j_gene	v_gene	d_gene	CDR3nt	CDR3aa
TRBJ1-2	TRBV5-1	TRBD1	TGCGCCAGCAGCGTCTCCGGGACAGAATATGGCTACACCTTC	CASSVSGTEYGYTF
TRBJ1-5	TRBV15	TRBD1	TGTGCCACCAGCAGGGGGGGACAGGGTGAGGATCAGCCCCAGCATTTT	CATSRGGQGEDQPQHF
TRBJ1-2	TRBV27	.	TGTGCCAGCAGTTTAGGCTTGGGGGGGGCCTCCTATGGCTACACCTTC	CASSLGLGGASYGYTF
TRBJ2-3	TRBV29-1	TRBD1	TGCAGCGTTAGACAGGGCGTCCTTAGCACAGATACGCAGTATTTT	CSVRQGVLSTDTQYF
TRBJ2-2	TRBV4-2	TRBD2	TGTGCCAGCAGCCCCACCGGGACTAGCTTGGTCGGGGAGCTGTTTTTT	CASSPTGTSLVGELFF
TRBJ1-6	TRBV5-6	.	TGTGCCAGCAGCCCAAGGGGGTCACCCCTCCACTTT	CASSPRGSPLHF
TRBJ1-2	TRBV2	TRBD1	TGTGCCAGCCGGGACAGGGGGTCGGCCTATGGCTACACCTTC	CASRDRGSAYGYTF
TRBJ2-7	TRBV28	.	TGTGCCAGCAGTTTCCCTCTCTACGAGCAGTACTTC	CASSFPLYEQYF
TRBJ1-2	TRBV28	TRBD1	TGTGCCAGCATCTACACAGGGGGGCATATCTATGGCTACACCTTC	CASIYTGGHIYGYTF
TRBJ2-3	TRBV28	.	TGTGCCAGCAGTAAACGACCGGGACACGGACCCTCAGATACGCAGTATTTT	CASSKRPGHGPSDTQYF
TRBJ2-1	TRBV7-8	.	TGTGCCATAGGAGTAGCTGGCAATGAGCAGTTCTTC	CAIGVAGNEQFF
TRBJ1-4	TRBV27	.	TGTGCCAGCAGTAGGGGGTCAAGTAATGAAAAACTGTTTTTT	CASSRGSSNEKLFF
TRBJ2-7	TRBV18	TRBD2	TGTGCCAGCTCACTAGCGGTGGGTAGCGGGGTCGCCTACGAGCAGTACTTC	CASSLAVGSGVAYEQYF
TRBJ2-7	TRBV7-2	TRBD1	TGTGCCAGCAGCTTACGACAGGGGGATTTCTACGAGCAGTACTTC	CASSLRQGDFYEQYF
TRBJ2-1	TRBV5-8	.	TGTGCCAGCAGCATCCGACAGTTCAATGAGCAGTTCTTC	CASSIRQFNEQFF
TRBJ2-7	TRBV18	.	TGTGCCAGCTCATCCCGGGAAGGCTACGAGCAGTACTTC	CASSSREGYEQYF
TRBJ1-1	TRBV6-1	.	TGTGCCAGCGGACTCGACGGACTGAACACTGAAGCTTTCTTT	CASGLDGLNTEAFF
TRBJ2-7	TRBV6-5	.	TGTGCCAGCAGTTACCAACAGGAAGCCTACGAGCAGTACTTC	CASSYQQEAYEQYF
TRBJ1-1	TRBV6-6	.	TGTGCCAGCAGTTACAAGGGGGACACTGAAGCTTTCTTT	CASSYKGDTEAFF
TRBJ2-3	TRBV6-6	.	TGTGCCAGCAGCCCAGGACAGACCTTCACAGATACGCAGTATTTT	CASSPGQTFTDTQYF
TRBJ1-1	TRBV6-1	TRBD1	TGTGCCAGCAGTGGACGGACAGGGGGCCTAGGGCAAGCAGGTGAAGCTTTCTTT	CASSGRTGGLGQAGEAFF
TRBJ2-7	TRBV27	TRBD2	TGTGCCAGCAGTTCGTTCCCCTTTACTAGCGGGAGTGCCTACGAGCAGTACTTC	CASSSFPFTSGSAYEQYF
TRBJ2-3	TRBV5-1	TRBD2	TGCGCCAGCACCGATGGACTAGGCTACACAGATACGCAGTATTTT	CASTDGLGYTDTQYF
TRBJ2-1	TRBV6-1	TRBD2	TGTGCCAGCAGTGAAGCGCTCCCTAGCGGGGCCTTCTACAATGAGCAGTTCTTC	CASSEALPSGAFYNEQFF
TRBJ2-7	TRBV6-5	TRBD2	TGTGCCAGCAGTCTAGCGGGGGGCTCGGACTACGAGCAGTACTTC	CASSLAGGSDYEQYF
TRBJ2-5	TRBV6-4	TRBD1	TGTGCCAGCAGTGACGGTGGGACAGCAGCTCAAGAGACCCAGTACTTC	CASSDGGTAAQETQYF
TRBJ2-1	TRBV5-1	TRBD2	TGCGCCAGCAGCTTCGGTTTGCGGGGGGCCTACAATGAGCAGTTCTTC	CASSFGLRGAYNEQFF
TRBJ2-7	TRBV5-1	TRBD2	TGCGCCAGCAGCTTGACGGGAGGAACCCCCTACGAGCAGTACTTC	CASSLTGGTPYEQYF
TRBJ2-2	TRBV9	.	TGTGCCAGCAGCGTAGTAGGCAGGGGAGCCGGGGAGCTGTTTTTT	CASSVVGRGAGELFF
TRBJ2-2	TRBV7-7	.	TGTGCTAGCAGCGTCGGGGTGGCGAACACCGGGGAGCTGTTTTTT	CASSVGVANTGELFF
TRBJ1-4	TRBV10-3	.	TGTGCCATCAGTGCGGGTGAAAAACTGTTTTTT	CAISAGEKLFF
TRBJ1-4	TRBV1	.	TGCACCAGCACAGACAGGGATGAGGAAAAACTGTTTTTT	CTSTDRDEEKLFF
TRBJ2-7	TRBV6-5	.	TGTGCCAGCAGTTACTCGGCCGCAGGATTCTACGAGCAGTACTTC	CASSYSAAGFYEQYF
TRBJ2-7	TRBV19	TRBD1	TGTGCCAGTAGTACCAGGGACAGGTACTACGAGCAGTACTTC	CASSTRDRYYEQYF
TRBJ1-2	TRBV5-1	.	TGCGCCAGCAGCCCGGATGGGGGCAGGGGCTATGGCTACACCTTC	CASSPDGGRGYGYTF
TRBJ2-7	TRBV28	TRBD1	TGTGCCAGCAGTCTCTCAGGGGGCTACGAGCAGTACTTC	CASSLSGGYEQYF
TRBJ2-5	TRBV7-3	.	TGTGCCAGCAGCGCAACCTACCCAGAGACCCAGTACTTC	CASSATYPETQYF
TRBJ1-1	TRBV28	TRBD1	TGTGCCAGCAGTTTGGGGACAGGGGGCTCTACTGAAGCTTTCTTT	CASSLGTGGSTEAFF
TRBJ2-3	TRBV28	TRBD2	TGTGCCAGCAGTTTCTCTAGCGGAGATACGCAGTATTTT	CASSFSSGDTQYF
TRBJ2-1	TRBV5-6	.	TGTGCCAGCAGTTTAGCGTTTAGCTCCTACAATGAGCAGTTCTTC	CASSLAFSSYNEQFF
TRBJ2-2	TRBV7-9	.	TGTGCCAGCAGCAACTCACCGTGGACAGTCCGGAAGGGGACCGGGGAGCTGTTTTTT	CASSNSPWTVRKGTGELFF
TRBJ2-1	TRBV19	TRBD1	TGTGCCAGTAGTTATGACAGGGGAAGATACAATGAGCAGTTCTTC	CASSYDRGRYNEQFF
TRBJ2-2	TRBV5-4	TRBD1	TGTGCCAGCAGCCCTCGGGACAGAATCTCCGGGGAGCTGTTTTTT	CASSPRDRISGELFF
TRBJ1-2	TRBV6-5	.	TGTGCCAGCAGTTACTTTCCTGGTTCGATAGATGGCTACACCTTC	CASSYFPGSIDGYTF
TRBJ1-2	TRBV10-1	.	TGCGCCAGCAGTGAGTACCGACAGTCGCCGTCCTATGGCTACACCTTC	CASSEYRQSPSYGYTF
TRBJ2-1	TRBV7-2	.	TGTGCCAGCAGCTTAGGGAGTCGGGATGAGCAGTTCTTC	CASSLGSRDEQFF
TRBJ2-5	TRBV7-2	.	TGTGCCAGCAGCCCCCAGGGTACTACACAAGAGACCCAGTACTTC	CASSPQGTTQETQYF
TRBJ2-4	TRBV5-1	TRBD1	TGCGCCAGCAGCTCCCGGGACAGGGGGAACATTCAGTACTTC	CASSSRDRGNIQYF
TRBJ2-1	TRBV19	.	TGTGCCAGTAGTATAGACGGACAGTTCTCCTACAATGAGCAGTTCTTC	CASSIDGQFSYNEQFF
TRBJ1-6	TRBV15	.	TGTGCCACCAGCAGAGATCGGGGGTATAATTCACCCCTCCACTTT	CATSRDRGYNSPLHF
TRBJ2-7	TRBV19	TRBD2	TGTGCCAGTAGTATAACCGCAGTGGGGGGGACCTACGAGCAGTACTTC	CASSITAVGGTYEQYF
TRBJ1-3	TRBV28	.	TGTGCCAGCAGGCGAACCGGGACACACTCTGGAAACACCATATATTTT	CASRRTGTHSGNTIYF
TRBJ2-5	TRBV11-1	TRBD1	TGTGCCAGCAGCTTAGGATCGGGACAGGGTTTGGGAGAGACCCAGTACTTC	CASSLGSGQGLGETQYF
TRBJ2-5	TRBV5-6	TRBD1	TGTGCCAGCAGCTTTTTAACTTCGGACAGGGAGACCCAGTACTTC	CASSFLTSDRETQYF